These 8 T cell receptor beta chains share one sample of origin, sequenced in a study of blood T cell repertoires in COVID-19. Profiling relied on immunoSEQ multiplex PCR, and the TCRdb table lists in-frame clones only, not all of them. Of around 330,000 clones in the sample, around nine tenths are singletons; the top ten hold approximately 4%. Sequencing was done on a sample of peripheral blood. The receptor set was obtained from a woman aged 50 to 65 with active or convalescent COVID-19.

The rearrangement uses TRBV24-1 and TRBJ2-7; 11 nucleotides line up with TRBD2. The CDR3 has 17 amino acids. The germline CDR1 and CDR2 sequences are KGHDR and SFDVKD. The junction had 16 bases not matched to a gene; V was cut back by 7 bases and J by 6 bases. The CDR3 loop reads CATRTLTSGRRGGEQYF. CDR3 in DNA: TGTGCCACCAGAACCCTTACTAGCGGGAGAAGGGGTGGCGAGCAGTACTTC.

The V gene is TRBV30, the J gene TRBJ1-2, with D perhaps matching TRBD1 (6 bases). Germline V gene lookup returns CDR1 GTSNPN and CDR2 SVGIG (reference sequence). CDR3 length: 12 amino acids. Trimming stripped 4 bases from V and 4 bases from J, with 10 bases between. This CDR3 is CAWTLGAYGYTF. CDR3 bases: TGTGCCTGGACTCTGGGGGCCTATGGCTACACCTTC.

CDR3 loop: CASILASNEQYF. The CDR3 nucleotides are TGTGCCAGCATTTTAGCCTCTAACGAGCAGTACTTC. The genes are TRBV6-5 and TRBJ2-7; D ambiguous. V lost 7 bases and J lost 5, with 12 bases in between. CDR1 and CDR2 from the germline V gene are MNHEY and SVGAGI. The CDR3 covers 12 residues.

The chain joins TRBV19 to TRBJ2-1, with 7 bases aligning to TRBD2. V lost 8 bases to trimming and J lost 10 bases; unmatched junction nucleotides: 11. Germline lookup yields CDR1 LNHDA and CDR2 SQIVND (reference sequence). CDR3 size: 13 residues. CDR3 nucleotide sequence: TGTGCCAGTCAGCGGGGTAGCCTGGAGGAGCAGTTCTTC. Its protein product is CASQRGSLEEQFF.

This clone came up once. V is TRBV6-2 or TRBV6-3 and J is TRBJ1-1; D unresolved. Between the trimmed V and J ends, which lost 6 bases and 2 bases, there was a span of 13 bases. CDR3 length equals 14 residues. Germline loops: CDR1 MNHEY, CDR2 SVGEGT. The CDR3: CASSPASSNTEAFF. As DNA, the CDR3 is TGTGCCAGCAGCCCTGCGAGTTCAAACACTGAAGCTTTCTTT.

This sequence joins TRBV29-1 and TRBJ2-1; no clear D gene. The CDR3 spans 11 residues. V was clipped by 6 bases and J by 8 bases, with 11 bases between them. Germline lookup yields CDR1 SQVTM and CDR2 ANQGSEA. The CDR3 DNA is TGCAGCGTGGGTCTAGGATATGAGCAGTTCTTC. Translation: CSVGLGYEQFF.

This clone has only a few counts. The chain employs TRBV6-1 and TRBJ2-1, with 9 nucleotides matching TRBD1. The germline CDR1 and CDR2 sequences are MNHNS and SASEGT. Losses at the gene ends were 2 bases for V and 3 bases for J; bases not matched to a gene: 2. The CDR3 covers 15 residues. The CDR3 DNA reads TGTGCCAGCAGTGAAAGGGGACAGGGCTACAATGAGCAGTTCTTC. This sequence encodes CASSERGQGYNEQFF.

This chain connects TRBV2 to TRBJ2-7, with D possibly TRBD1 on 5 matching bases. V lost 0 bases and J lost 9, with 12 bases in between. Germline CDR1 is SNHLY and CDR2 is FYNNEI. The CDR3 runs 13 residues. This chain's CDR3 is CASSEARRRGQYF. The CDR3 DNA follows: TGTGCCAGCAGTGAAGCGCGACGAAGGGGGCAGTACTTC. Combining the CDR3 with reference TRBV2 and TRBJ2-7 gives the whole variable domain EPEVTQTPSHQVTQMGQEVILRCVPISNHLYFYWYRQILGQKVEFLVSFYNNEISEKSEIFDDQFSVERPDGSNFTLKIRSTKLEDSAMYFCASSEARRRGQYFGPGTRLTVT.